The 27 T cell receptor beta chains below come from one sample, sequenced in a study of neurological immune-mediated disorders. MiXCR was run by TCRdb on the 5' RACE reads, yielding one entry per CDR3 protein. The repertoire has approximately 20,000 distinct CDR3 sequences, roughly a quarter of them found once; the top ten carry about 33%. The sequenced sample was PBMCs. Every receptor here comes from a man aged 50-59 years with HTLV-1-associated myelopathy (HAM/TSP).

This clonotype was counted only a few times. The rearrangement joins TRBV6-6 to TRBJ1-1; D unclear. V lost 0 bases and J 1 base, leaving 6 bases between the germline ends. This CDR3 region has 14 residues. Germline V gene lookup returns CDR1 MNHNY and CDR2 SVGAGI (reference sequence). CDR3 amino acids: CASSYSTPNTEAFF. CDR3 coding DNA: TGTGCCAGCAGTTACTCCACACCGAACACTGAAGCTTTCTTT.

Only a few counts were recorded for this clonotype. The V gene is TRBV21-1, the J gene TRBJ2-5; the D call in the table, TRBD1, was not verified against the DNA. TRBV21-1 is marked as a pseudogene. The CDR3 extends over 14 amino acids. The CDR3: CASSKARGEETQYF. The CDR3 nucleotides are TGTGCCAGCAGCAAAGCCCGGGGCGAGGAGACCCAGTACTTC.

This clonotype was seen more than once but under ten times. This chain links TRBV7-9 with TRBJ1-1; D unclear. The CDR3 loop spans 14 amino acids. CDR1 SEHNR and CDR2 FQNEAQ come from the germline V gene (reference sequence). V shed 1 base and J shed 6 bases, with 12 bases lying between them. Here the CDR3 reads CASSLGVTDAEAFF. The CDR3 DNA follows: TGTGCCAGCAGCTTAGGTGTGACCGATGCTGAAGCTTTCTTT.

This clonotype is a singleton in its sample. V is TRBV7-9 and J is TRBJ1-2, with D tentatively TRBD1 (5 bases). This CDR3 is built from 13 residues. V gave up 5 bases and J gave up 3 bases, with 10 bases separating them. The germline CDR1 and CDR2 sequences are SEHNR and FQNEAQ (reference sequence). For the CDR3, the DNA is TGTGCCAGCAGCCGGGGGGACTACTATGGCTACACCTTC. Its protein product is CASSRGDYYGYTF.

This clonotype is medium-sized (0.01 to 0.1%). The DNA of the CDR3 is TGCAGTGCTAGAATCCAGCGGGCCACCGGGGAGCTGTTTTTT. Translated: CSARIQRATGELFF. The V and J genes are TRBV20-1 and TRBJ2-2; TRBD2 might be the D (6 bases). Germline loops: CDR1 DFQATT, CDR2 SNEGSKA (reference sequence). Between the trimmed V and J ends, which lost 2 bases and 4 bases, there was a span of 11 bases. This CDR3 comprises 14 residues.

This clonotype has a count of ten or more. The rearrangement links TRBV7-9 to TRBJ1-2; 8 bases line up with TRBD1. Per the germline V gene, CDR1 is SEHNR and CDR2 is FQNEAQ (reference sequence). J was trimmed by 7 bases and V by 5 bases; bases with no gene match: 0. CDR3 length: 11 residues. In DNA, the CDR3 is TGTGCCAGCAGCACAGGGGGTGGCTACACCTTC. Translating it yields CASSTGGGYTF.

The table lists this clonotype with a few counts. The chain has TRBV7-2 and TRBJ2-7; 12 bases align to TRBD2. The trim removed 5 bases at V and 3 bases at J, leaving 5 bases unmatched. Germline V gives CDR1 SGHTA, CDR2 FQGNSA. The CDR3 totals 15 residues. The CDR3 DNA follows: TGTGCCAGCAGCAAACTAGCGGGGGGTGGCTACGAGCAGTACTTC. It is translated as CASSKLAGGGYEQYF.

This clonotype occurred a few times. The rearrangement joins TRBV20-1 to TRBJ2-7; possible D gene TRBD1, 6 bases. V was shortened by 4 bases and J by 2 bases, with 15 bases between the two germline ends. The germline V gene has CDR1 DFQATT and CDR2 SNEGSKA (reference sequence). The CDR3 spans 14 residues. CDR3 residues: CSAIAGEWAYEQYF. The CDR3, as DNA: TGCAGTGCTATCGCAGGGGAGTGGGCCTACGAGCAGTACTTC.

In this sample, this clonotype turned up a few times. The chain combines TRBV7-9 with TRBJ1-1; D is unclear. The CDR3 sequence is 14 residues long. From germline, CDR1 is SEHNR and CDR2 FQNEAQ (reference sequence). V lost 1 base and J lost 6, with 12 bases in between. The CDR3 bases are TGTGCCAGCAGCTTAGGAAACCCACTGTCTGAAGCTTTCTTT. Translation: CASSLGNPLSEAFF. The full variable domain, its missing parts supplied by reference TRBV7-9 and TRBJ1-1, is DTGVSQNPRHKITKRGQNVTFRCDPISEHNRLYWYRQTLGQGPEFLTYFQNEAQLEKSRLLSDRFSAERPKGSFSTLEIQRTEQGDSAMYLCASSLGNPLSEAFFGQGTRLTVV.

The J gene is TRBJ2-3, the V gene TRBV6-5, with D possibly matching TRBD1 (5 bases). Germline assignment: CDR1 MNHEY and CDR2 SVGAGI. The CDR3 is 16 residues long. The V gene lost 2 bases and the J gene lost 0 bases, with 12 bases spanning the gap. The CDR3 coding sequence is TGTGCCAGCAGTTACGGGGCCCGGACGAGCACAGATACGCAGTATTTT. It specifies CASSYGARTSTDTQYF.

This clonotype has at least ten counts. This chain connects TRBV7-6 to TRBJ2-6; tentative D call: TRBD1 (6 bases). Germline V lookup: CDR1 SGHVS, CDR2 FNYEAQ. Trimming cost V 4 bases and J 0 bases, with 19 bases left between them. This CDR3 spans 19 amino acids. CDR3 bases: TGTGCCAGCAGCTCATACCCCGACAGGTCCGACTCTGGGGCCAACGTCCTGACTTTC. This encodes CASSSYPDRSDSGANVLTF.

This chain uses TRBV5-1 with TRBJ2-7; the D gene is possibly TRBD1 (6 bases). Deletions cut 1 base from V and 0 bases from J, with 11 bases between. Per the germline V gene, CDR1 is SGHRS and CDR2 is YFSETQ. The CDR3 runs 15 residues. In DNA, the CDR3 is TGCGCCAGCAGCTTGAGAGGGACAAGCTCCTACGAGCAGTACTTC. The encoded protein is CASSLRGTSSYEQYF.

V usage is TRBV4-1 and J usage is TRBJ1-1; 7 nucleotides agree with TRBD1. The CDR3 extends over 15 amino acids. Germline assignment: CDR1 MGHRA and CDR2 YSYEKL. The V gene end was trimmed by 1 base and the J gene end by 0 bases; junction bases not matched to a gene: 2. The CDR3 spells CASSQGRGMNTEAFF. The DNA of the CDR3 is TGCGCCAGCAGCCAAGGCAGGGGGATGAACACTGAAGCTTTCTTT.

This clonotype was detected ten times or more. This sequence joins TRBV12-3 or TRBV12-4 and TRBJ2-7; perhaps TRBD1 as D (5 bases). Between the trimmed V and J ends, which lost 5 bases and 3 bases, there was a span of 5 bases. The CDR3 consists of 11 residues. The CDR3 loop is CASSDSYEQYF. The CDR3 DNA reads as TGTGCCAGCAGTGACAGCTACGAGCAGTACTTC.

Many counts were recorded for this clonotype. The genes are TRBV20-1 and TRBJ1-5; 8 nucleotides match TRBD1. Unmatched junction bases numbered 15, after V lost 5 bases and J lost 0 bases. This CDR3 spans 18 amino acids. The germline V gene encodes CDR1 DFQATT and CDR2 SNEGSKA (reference sequence). The CDR3 region has the DNA TGCAGTGCTCGCTCCCCGGGACAGGCAAAAAATAGCAATCAGCCCCAGCATTTT. Amino acids: CSARSPGQAKNSNQPQHF.

The J gene is TRBJ1-1, the V gene TRBV7-3, with a weak D call TRBD1 (5 bases). From germline, CDR1 is SGHTA and CDR2 FQGTGA. This CDR3 has 15 residues. Trimming shortened V by 1 base and J by 7 bases, and 16 bases separated the two germline ends. Here the CDR3 DNA reads TGTGCCAGCAGCTTAAAGTTCGGGGGGGTATTTGAAGCTTTCTTT. The encoded protein is CASSLKFGGVFEAFF.

This clonotype was detected many times. This chain links TRBV6-6 with TRBJ2-5; TRBD2 might be the D (5 bases). Trimming cost V 4 bases and J 8 bases, with 14 bases left between them. The germline V gene encodes CDR1 MNHNY and CDR2 SVGAGI (reference sequence). The CDR3 spans 13 residues. The CDR3 DNA follows: TGTGCCAGCAGTTTGAGTTGGAGGAAAACCCAGTACTTC. Protein: CASSLSWRKTQYF.

The chain combines TRBV18 with TRBJ2-7; TRBD1 matches 9 bases. In germline, CDR1 is KGHSH, CDR2 LQKENI. The CDR3 has 14 residues. Trimming took 4 bases from V and 9 from J; bases not matched to a gene: 10. The CDR3 protein is CASSLGTGTRGQYF. The CDR3, as DNA: TGTGCCAGCTCACTAGGGACAGGGACACGGGGGCAGTACTTC.

This rearrangement joins TRBV19 to TRBJ1-2, with 7 bases identical to TRBD1. V trimming: 5 bases; J trimming: 8 bases; junction bases outside the gene matches: 8. Germline V gene lookup returns CDR1 LNHDA and CDR2 SQIVND (reference sequence). The CDR3 spans 13 residues. The CDR3 DNA reads as TGTGCCAGTAGTCTTACAGGGGAAGGCGGCTACACCTTC. Its translation is CASSLTGEGGYTF.

The V and J genes are TRBV5-6 and TRBJ1-4; D ambiguous. The CDR3 is 16 residues long. Germline V CDR1 and CDR2: SGHDT, YYEEEE. Trimming removed 2 bases at V and 0 bases at J, with 11 bases between. The CDR3 DNA reads as TGTGCCAGCAGCTTTTCCCCGATTGCAACTAATGAAAAACTGTTTTTT. Translation gives CASSFSPIATNEKLFF.

The chain is built from TRBV10-1 and TRBJ2-3; the match to TRBD2 covers 8 bases. After removal of 6 bases from V and 8 bases from J, the junction contained 7 bases not matched to a gene. CDR3 length: 13 amino acids. Germline V CDR1 and CDR2: WNHNN, SYGVQD (reference sequence). Here the CDR3 reads CASSPGTRGTQYF. CDR3 coding DNA: TGCGCCAGCAGCCCCGGGACTAGGGGTACGCAGTATTTT.

Ten or more counts support this clonotype. The chain has TRBV6-6 and TRBJ2-5; no clear D gene. The CDR3 has 13 amino acids. Germline V gene data show CDR1 as MNHNY and CDR2 as SVGAGI (reference sequence). Trimming left V 8 bases short and J 3 bases short, with 13 bases between. The CDR3 region is CASGWTVEETQYF. For the CDR3, the DNA is TGTGCCAGCGGATGGACGGTAGAAGAGACCCAGTACTTC.

The rearrangement uses TRBV20-1 and TRBJ1-1; tentatively, D is TRBD1 (6 bases). V shed 5 bases and J shed 1 base, with 14 bases lying between them. CDR1 and CDR2 from the germline V gene are DFQATT and SNEGSKA (reference sequence). The CDR3 totals 14 residues. The CDR3 spells CSADSRGENTEAFF. The DNA of the CDR3 is TGCAGTGCTGATTCCAGGGGAGAGAACACTGAAGCTTTCTTT.

Ten or more counts support this clonotype. J is TRBJ2-3 and V is TRBV6-5; D is unresolved. The CDR3 is 13 residues long. Per the germline V gene, CDR1 is MNHEY and CDR2 is SVGAGI. V was pared by 3 bases and J by 2 bases, with 6 bases between. DNA for the CDR3: TGTGCCAGCAGTTATACAGACACAGATACGCAGTATTTT. This gives the protein CASSYTDTDTQYF.

This sequence joins TRBV29-1 and TRBJ2-7; D remains unclear. In germline, CDR1 is SQVTM, CDR2 ANQGSEA. V lost 2 bases and J lost 3, with 5 bases in between. The CDR3 length is 11 residues. The CDR3 loop is CSVERDYEQYF. For the CDR3, the DNA is TGCAGCGTTGAAAGGGACTACGAGCAGTACTTC.

V and J are TRBV4-3 and TRBJ1-3; D ambiguous. The CDR3 has 15 residues. Trimming stripped 0 bases from V and 0 bases from J, with 6 bases between. Germline assignment: CDR1 LGHNA and CDR2 YSLEER. The CDR3 reads CASSQDNRSGNTIYF. The DNA for the CDR3 is TGCGCCAGCAGCCAAGATAACCGCTCTGGAAACACCATATATTTT.

This clonotype was counted a few times. The chain joins TRBV10-3 to TRBJ2-1; D not certain. Looked up from germline, CDR1 is ENHRY and CDR2 is SYGVKD. V shed 3 bases and J shed 4 bases, with 13 bases lying between them. The CDR3 consists of 15 residues. The CDR3 region is CAISEFQVNYNEQFF. In DNA form, the CDR3 reads TGTGCCATCAGTGAATTCCAGGTTAATTACAATGAGCAGTTCTTC.